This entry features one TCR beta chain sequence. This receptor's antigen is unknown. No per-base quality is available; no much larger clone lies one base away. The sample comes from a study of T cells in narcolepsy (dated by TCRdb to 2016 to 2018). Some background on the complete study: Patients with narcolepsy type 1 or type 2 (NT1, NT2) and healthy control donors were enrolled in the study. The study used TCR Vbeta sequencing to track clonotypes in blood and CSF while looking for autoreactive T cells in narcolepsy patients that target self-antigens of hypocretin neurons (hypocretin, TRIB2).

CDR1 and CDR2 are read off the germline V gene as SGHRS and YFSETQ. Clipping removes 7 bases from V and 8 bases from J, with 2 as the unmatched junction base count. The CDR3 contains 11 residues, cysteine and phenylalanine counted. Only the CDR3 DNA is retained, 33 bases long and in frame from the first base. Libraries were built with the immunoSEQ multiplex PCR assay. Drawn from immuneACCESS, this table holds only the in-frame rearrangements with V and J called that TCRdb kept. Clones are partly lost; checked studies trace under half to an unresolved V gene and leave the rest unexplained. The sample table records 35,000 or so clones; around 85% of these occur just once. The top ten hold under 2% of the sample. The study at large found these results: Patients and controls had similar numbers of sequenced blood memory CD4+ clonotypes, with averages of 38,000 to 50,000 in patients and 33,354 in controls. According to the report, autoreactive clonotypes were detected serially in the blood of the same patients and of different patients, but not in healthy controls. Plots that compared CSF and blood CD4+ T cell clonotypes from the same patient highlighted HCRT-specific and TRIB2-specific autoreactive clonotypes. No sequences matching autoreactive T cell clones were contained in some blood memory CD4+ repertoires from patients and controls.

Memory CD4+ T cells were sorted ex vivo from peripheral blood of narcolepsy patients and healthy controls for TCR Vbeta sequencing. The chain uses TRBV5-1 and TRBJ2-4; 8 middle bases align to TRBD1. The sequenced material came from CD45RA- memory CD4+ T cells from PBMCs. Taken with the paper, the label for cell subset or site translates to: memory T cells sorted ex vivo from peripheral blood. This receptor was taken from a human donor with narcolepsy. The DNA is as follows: TGCGCCAGCGGACAGGGAGACATTCAGTACTTC. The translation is CASGQGDIQYF.